Listed here are 14 T cell receptor beta chains from one sample, sequenced in a study of cytomegalovirus exposure and HLA in healthy donors. The PCR ran on 60 Vbeta and 13 Jbeta primers. Method: immunoSEQ multiplex PCR; TCRdb's copy keeps in-frame clones and lacks some. The sample holds about 140,000 clones, roughly 80% seen once. The specimen sequenced was PBMCs. Receptor source: a woman between 35 and 50 years old in good health and CMV-seronegative.

The chain links TRBV7-9 to TRBJ1-5, with D uncertain. The CDR3 has 15 amino acids. The germline V gene has CDR1 SEHNR and CDR2 FQNEAQ (reference sequence). Trimming pared 4 bases from V and 1 base from J, leaving 11 bases between. This CDR3 is CASSSTRGSNQPQHF. The CDR3 DNA sequence: TGTGCCAGCAGCTCGACGAGAGGCAGCAATCAGCCCCAGCATTTT.

V is TRBV7-8 and J is TRBJ1-6; TRBD1 might be the D (5 bases). The CDR3 length is 14 residues. Germline V lookup: CDR1 SGHVS, CDR2 FQNEAQ. Trimming stripped 3 bases from V and 6 bases from J, with 9 bases between. The CDR3 protein is CASSFDSLNSPLHF. CDR3 in DNA: TGTGCCAGCAGCTTCGACAGCCTTAATTCACCCCTCCACTTT.

The chain combines TRBV6-1 with TRBJ2-3; TRBD2 aligns across 7 bases. The CDR3 runs to 15 residues. Germline V gives CDR1 MNHNS, CDR2 SASEGT. V gave up 6 bases and J gave up 6 bases; unmatched junction bases: 12. The CDR3 protein is CASRELARTSDTQYF. DNA of the CDR3: TGTGCCAGCAGAGAACTAGCGCGGACAAGCGATACGCAGTATTTT.

This CDR3 is CASSPGLAGTFLNNEQFF. DNA for the CDR3: TGTGCCAGCAGCCCCGGACTAGCGGGAACCTTTTTAAACAATGAGCAGTTCTTC. The V call is TRBV11-3, the J call TRBJ2-1; 12 positions match TRBD2. This CDR3 contains 18 residues. Germline values: CDR1 SGHNT, CDR2 YENEEA. J lost 5 bases, V lost 5 bases, and 13 bases had no gene match.

The gene calls are TRBV5-1 and TRBJ2-2; 12 positions match TRBD2. Germline V CDR1 and CDR2: SGHRS, YFSETQ. The trim removed 4 bases at V and 3 bases at J, leaving 4 bases unmatched. This CDR3 spans 16 amino acids. CDR3 loop: CASSPSGGADTGELFF. CDR3 DNA sequence: TGCGCCAGCAGCCCTAGCGGGGGGGCCGACACCGGGGAGCTGTTTTTT.

V usage is TRBV6-1 and J usage is TRBJ2-7; 10 bases fit TRBD1. In germline, CDR1 is MNHNS, CDR2 SASEGT. J gave up 2 bases and V 1 base, and 2 bases lay outside the gene matches. The length of the CDR3 is 15 residues. CDR3 sequence reads: CASSEGDRGPYEQYF. The DNA of the CDR3 is TGTGCCAGCAGTGAAGGGGACAGGGGCCCCTACGAGCAGTACTTC.

The chain has TRBV6-5 and TRBJ1-1, with no clear D. V was pared by 4 bases and J by 2 bases, with 14 bases between. CDR1 and CDR2 from the germline V gene are MNHEY and SVGAGI. The CDR3 spans 15 residues. The CDR3 coding sequence is TGTGCCAGCAGTTCACTAAACGGTAAAAACACTGAAGCTTTCTTT. It translates to CASSSLNGKNTEAFF.

This chain uses TRBV4-1 with TRBJ1-2; D is perhaps TRBD1 (5 bases). V was cut by 0 bases and J by 3 bases, with 8 bases left in between. Per the germline V gene, CDR1 is MGHRA and CDR2 is YSYEKL. The CDR3 extends over 14 amino acids. The CDR3 loop reads CASSQERGDYGYTF. CDR3 sequence (DNA): TGCGCCAGCAGCCAAGAACGGGGGGACTATGGCTACACCTTC.

Details on this clone: The junction does not match germline at one end; this may be a read error. V usage is TRBV6-5 and J usage is TRBJ1-2; D not certain. The CDR3 has 16 amino acids. Per the germline V gene, CDR1 is MNHEY and CDR2 is SVGAGI. The CDR3 reads CASSYSPDARDYGYTF. In nucleotides, the CDR3 is TGTGCCAGCAGCTACTCCCCGGACGCACGGGATTATGGCTACACCTTC.

V is TRBV5-1 and J is TRBJ1-4; D uncertain. Germline assignment: CDR1 SGHRS and CDR2 YFSETQ. This CDR3 is built from 14 residues. Trimming cost V 0 bases and J 8 bases, with 11 bases left between them. CDR3: CASSLDPFGEKLFF. The CDR3 region has the DNA TGCGCCAGCAGCTTGGATCCCTTCGGGGAAAAACTGTTTTTT.

The V and J genes are TRBV5-1 and TRBJ2-7; 7 nucleotides line up with TRBD1. The CDR3 sequence is 16 residues long. CDR1 and CDR2 from the germline V gene are SGHRS and YFSETQ. V was clipped by 3 bases and J by 0 bases; unmatched bases: 9. This CDR3 reads CASSWGQTASSYEQYF. In DNA, the CDR3 is TGCGCCAGCAGCTGGGGACAGACAGCTAGCTCCTACGAGCAGTACTTC.

The CDR3 bases are TGTGCCAGCAGCCCCCCGGGGACAGGGGGCAATGAGCAGTTCTTC. Translating gives CASSPPGTGGNEQFF. The chain combines TRBV7-9 with TRBJ2-1, with 11 nucleotides matching TRBD1. The CDR3 is 15 amino acids. V lost 5 bases and J lost 6; bases outside the gene matches: 6. Looked up from germline, CDR1 is SEHNR and CDR2 is FQNEAQ (reference sequence).

The chain combines TRBV6-4 with TRBJ1-1; D possibly corresponds to TRBD1 (6 bases). There are 16 residues in the CDR3. Per germline, CDR1 MRHNA and CDR2 SNTAGT. V was pared by 0 bases and J by 5 bases, with 16 bases between. DNA of the CDR3: TGTGCCAGCAGTGACTCGGGGGCTGTGGTTATAACTGAAGCTTTCTTT. Its translation is CASSDSGAVVITEAFF.

In its sample, this clone was seen once. V is TRBV7-8 and J is TRBJ1-2; TRBD1 might be the D (6 bases). There are 15 residues in the CDR3. V was cut by 1 base and J by 3 bases, with 12 bases left in between. Germline V gene data show CDR1 as SGHVS and CDR2 as FQNEAQ. CDR3 DNA sequence: TGTGCCAGCAGCTTAGATAGGACAGCAGACTATGGCTACACCTTC. This sequence encodes CASSLDRTADYGYTF.